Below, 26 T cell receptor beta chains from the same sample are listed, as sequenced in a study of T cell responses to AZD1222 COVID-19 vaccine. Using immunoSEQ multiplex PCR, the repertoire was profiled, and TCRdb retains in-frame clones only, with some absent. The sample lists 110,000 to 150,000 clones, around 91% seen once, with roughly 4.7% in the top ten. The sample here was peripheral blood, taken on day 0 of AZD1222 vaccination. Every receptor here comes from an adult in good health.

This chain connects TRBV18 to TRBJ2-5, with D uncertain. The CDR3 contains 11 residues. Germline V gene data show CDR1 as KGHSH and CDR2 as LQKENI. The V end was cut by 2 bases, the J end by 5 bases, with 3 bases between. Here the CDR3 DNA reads TGTGCCAGCTCACCATTGGAGACCCAGTACTTC. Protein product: CASSPLETQYF. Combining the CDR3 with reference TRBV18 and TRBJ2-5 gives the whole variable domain NAGVMQNPRHLVRRRGQEARLRCSPMKGHSHVYWYRQLPEEGLKFMVYLQKENIIDESGMPKERFSAEFPKEGPSILRIQQVVRGDSAAYFCASSPLETQYFGPGTRLLVL.

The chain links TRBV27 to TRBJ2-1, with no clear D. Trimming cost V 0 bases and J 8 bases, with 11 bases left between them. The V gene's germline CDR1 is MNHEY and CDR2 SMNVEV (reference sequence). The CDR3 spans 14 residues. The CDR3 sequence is CASSLSLVGDEQFF. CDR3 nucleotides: TGTGCCAGCAGTTTATCCCTGGTAGGAGATGAGCAGTTCTTC.

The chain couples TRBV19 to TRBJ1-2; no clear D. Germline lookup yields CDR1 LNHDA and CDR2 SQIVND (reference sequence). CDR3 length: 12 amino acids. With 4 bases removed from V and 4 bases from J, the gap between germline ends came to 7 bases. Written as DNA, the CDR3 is TGTGCCAGTAGTAAGCCAATCTATGGCTACACCTTC. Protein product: CASSKPIYGYTF. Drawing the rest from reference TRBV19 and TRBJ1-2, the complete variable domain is DGGITQSPKYLFRKEGQNVTLSCEQNLNHDAMYWYRQDPGQGLRLIYYSQIVNDFQKGDIAEGYSVSREKKESFPLTVTSAQKNPTAFYLCASSKPIYGYTFGSGTRLTVV.

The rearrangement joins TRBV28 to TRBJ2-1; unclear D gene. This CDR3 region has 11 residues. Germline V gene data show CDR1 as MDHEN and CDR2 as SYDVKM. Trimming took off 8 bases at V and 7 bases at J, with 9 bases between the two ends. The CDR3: CASRVYNEQFF. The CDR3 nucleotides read TGTGCCAGCCGAGTGTATAATGAGCAGTTCTTC.

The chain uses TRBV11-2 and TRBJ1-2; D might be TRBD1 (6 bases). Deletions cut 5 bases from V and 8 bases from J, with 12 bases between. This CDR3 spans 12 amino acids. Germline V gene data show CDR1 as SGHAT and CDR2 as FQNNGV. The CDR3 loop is CASSNPQGGYTF. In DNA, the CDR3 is TGTGCCAGCAGCAATCCACAGGGCGGCTACACCTTC. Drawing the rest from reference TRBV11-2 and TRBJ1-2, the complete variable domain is EAGVAQSPRYKIIEKRQSVAFWCNPISGHATLYWYQQILGQGPKLLIQFQNNGVVDDSQLPKDRFSAERLKGVDSTLKIQPAKLEDSAVYLCASSNPQGGYTFGSGTRLTVV.

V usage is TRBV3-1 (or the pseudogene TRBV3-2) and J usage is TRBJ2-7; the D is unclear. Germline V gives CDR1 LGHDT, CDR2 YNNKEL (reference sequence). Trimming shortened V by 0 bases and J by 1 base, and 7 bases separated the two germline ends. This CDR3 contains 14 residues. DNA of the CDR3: TGTGCCAGCAGCCAAGATCTGGCGTCCTACGAGCAGTACTTC. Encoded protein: CASSQDLASYEQYF.

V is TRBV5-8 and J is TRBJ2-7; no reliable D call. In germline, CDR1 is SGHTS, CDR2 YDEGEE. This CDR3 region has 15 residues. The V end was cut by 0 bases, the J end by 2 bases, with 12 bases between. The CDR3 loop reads CASSLAAEHTYEQYF. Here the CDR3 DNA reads TGTGCCAGCAGCTTGGCTGCCGAACACACCTACGAGCAGTACTTC.

The chain's CDR3 is CASSDPGHISGNTIYF. CDR3 nucleotide sequence: TGTGCCAGCAGTGATCCGGGACACATCTCTGGAAACACCATATATTTT. The J gene is TRBJ1-3, the V gene TRBV25-1; D possibly corresponds to TRBD1 (6 bases). Germline V CDR1 and CDR2: MGHDK, SYGVNS. This CDR3 region has 16 residues. V was shortened by 3 bases and J by 0 bases, with 12 bases between the two germline ends.

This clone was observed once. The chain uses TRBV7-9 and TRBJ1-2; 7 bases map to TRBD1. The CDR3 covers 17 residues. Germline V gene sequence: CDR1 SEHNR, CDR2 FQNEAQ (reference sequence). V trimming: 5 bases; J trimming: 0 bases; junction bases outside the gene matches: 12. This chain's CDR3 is CASSQFRGGKSNYGYTF. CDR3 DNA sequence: TGTGCCAGCAGCCAATTTCGAGGGGGCAAATCTAACTATGGCTACACCTTC.

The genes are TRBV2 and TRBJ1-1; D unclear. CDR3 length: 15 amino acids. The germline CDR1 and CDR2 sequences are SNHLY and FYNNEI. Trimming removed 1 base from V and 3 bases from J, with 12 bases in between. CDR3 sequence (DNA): TGTGCCAGCAGTGAAGGGTTGAGGAAAGACACTGAAGCTTTCTTT. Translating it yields CASSEGLRKDTEAFF. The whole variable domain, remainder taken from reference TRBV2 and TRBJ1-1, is EPEVTQTPSHQVTQMGQEVILRCVPISNHLYFYWYRQILGQKVEFLVSFYNNEISEKSEIFDDQFSVERPDGSNFTLKIRSTKLEDSAMYFCASSEGLRKDTEAFFGQGTRLTVV.

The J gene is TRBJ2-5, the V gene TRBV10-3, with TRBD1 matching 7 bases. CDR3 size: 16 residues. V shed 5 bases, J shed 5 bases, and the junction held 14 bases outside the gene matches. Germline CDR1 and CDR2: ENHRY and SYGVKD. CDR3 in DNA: TGTGCCATCAGTAACTTGGAAGGGACAGCTGACGAGACCCAGTACTTC. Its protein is CAISNLEGTADETQYF.

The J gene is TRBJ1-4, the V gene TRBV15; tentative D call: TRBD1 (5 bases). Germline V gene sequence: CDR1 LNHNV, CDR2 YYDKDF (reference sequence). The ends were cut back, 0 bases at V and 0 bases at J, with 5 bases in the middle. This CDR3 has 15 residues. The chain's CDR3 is CATSREQATNEKLFF. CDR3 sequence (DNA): TGTGCCACCAGCAGAGAACAGGCAACTAATGAAAAACTGTTTTTT.

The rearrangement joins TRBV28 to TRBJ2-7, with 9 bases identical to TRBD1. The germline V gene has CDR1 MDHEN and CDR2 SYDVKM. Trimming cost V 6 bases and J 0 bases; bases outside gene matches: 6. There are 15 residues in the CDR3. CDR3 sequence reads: CASRGRDRASYEQYF. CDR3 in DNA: TGTGCCAGCAGGGGGCGGGACAGGGCCTCCTACGAGCAGTACTTC.

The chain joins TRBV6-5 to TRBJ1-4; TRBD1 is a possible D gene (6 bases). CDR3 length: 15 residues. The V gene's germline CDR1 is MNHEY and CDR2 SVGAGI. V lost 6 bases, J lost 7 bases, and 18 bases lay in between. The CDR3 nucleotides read TGTGCCAGCAGGAGTGGGGGCAGGAATAGTGAAAAACTGTTTTTT. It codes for CASRSGGRNSEKLFF.

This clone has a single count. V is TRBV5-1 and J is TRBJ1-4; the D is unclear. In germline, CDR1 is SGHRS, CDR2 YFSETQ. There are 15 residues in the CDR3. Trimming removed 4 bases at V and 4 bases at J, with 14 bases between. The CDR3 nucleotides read TGCGCCAGCAGCCGGAGGTTGTCGGATAATGAAAAACTGTTTTTT. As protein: CASSRRLSDNEKLFF. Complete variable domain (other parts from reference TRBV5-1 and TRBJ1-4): KAGVTQTPRYLIKTRGQQVTLSCSPISGHRSVSWYQQTPGQGLQFLFEYFSETQRNKGNFPGRFSGRQFSNSRSEMNVSTLELGDSALYLCASSRRLSDNEKLFFGSGTQLSVL.

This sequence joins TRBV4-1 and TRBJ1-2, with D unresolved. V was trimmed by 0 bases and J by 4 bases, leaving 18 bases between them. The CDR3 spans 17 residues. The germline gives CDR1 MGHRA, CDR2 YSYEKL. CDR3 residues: CASSQDVWSGFPYGYTF. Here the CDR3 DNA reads TGCGCCAGCAGCCAAGATGTGTGGAGCGGTTTCCCCTATGGCTACACCTTC.

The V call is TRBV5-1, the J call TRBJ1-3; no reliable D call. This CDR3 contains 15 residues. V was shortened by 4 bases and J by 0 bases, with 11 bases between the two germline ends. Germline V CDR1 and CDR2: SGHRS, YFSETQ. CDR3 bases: TGCGCCAGCAGCCCGGGGTCTAGCTCTGGAAACACCATATATTTT. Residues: CASSPGSSSGNTIYF.

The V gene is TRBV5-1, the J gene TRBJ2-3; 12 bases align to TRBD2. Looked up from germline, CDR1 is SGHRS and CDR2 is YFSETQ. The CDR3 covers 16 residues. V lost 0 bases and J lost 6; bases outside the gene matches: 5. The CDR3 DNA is TGCGCCAGCAGCTTGGCCTCTAGCGGGGGGGCCGATACGCAGTATTTT. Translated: CASSLASSGGADTQYF.

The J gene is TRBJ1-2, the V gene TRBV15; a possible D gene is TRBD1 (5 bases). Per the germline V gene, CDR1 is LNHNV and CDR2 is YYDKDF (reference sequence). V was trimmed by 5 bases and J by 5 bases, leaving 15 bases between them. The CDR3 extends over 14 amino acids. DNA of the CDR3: TGTGCCACCAGCTCCGGAGGGGACCCTTATGGCTACACCTTC. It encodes CATSSGGDPYGYTF.

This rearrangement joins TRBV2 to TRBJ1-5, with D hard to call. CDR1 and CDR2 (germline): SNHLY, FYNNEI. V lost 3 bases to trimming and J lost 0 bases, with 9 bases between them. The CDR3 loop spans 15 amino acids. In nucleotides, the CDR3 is TGTGCCAGCAGTGATCTGGGAGTTAGCAATCAGCCCCAGCATTTT. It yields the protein CASSDLGVSNQPQHF.

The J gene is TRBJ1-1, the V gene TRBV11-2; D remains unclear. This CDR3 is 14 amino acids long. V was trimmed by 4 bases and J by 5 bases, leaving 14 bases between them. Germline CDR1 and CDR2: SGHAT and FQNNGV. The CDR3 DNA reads TGTGCCAGCAGCTCAAATCGAGCGTTGACTGAAGCTTTCTTT. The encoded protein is CASSSNRALTEAFF.

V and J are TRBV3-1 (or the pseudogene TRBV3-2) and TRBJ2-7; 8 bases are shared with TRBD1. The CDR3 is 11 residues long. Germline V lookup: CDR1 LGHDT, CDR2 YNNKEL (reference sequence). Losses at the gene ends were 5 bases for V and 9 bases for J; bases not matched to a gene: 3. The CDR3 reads CASSGQGVQYF. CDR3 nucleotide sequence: TGTGCCAGCAGCGGACAGGGTGTGCAGTACTTC.

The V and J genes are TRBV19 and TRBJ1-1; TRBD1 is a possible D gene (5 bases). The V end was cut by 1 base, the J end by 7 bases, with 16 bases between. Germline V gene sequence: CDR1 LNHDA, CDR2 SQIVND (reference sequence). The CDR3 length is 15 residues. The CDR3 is CASSIVAEKGYEAFF. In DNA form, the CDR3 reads TGTGCCAGTAGTATAGTGGCAGAGAAGGGGTATGAAGCTTTCTTT.

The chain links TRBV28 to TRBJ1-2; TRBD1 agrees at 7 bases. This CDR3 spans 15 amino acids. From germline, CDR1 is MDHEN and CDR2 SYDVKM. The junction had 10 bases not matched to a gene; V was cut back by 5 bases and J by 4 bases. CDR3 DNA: TGTGCCAGCAGTCCCCCGACAGGGTCGTCCTATGGCTACACCTTC. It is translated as CASSPPTGSSYGYTF.

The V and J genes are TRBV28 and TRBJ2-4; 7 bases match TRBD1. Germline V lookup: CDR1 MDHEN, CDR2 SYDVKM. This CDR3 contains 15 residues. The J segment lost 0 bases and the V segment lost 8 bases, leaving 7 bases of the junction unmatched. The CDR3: CASGGQAVAKNIQYF. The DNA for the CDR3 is TGTGCCAGCGGTGGACAGGCTGTAGCCAAAAACATTCAGTACTTC.

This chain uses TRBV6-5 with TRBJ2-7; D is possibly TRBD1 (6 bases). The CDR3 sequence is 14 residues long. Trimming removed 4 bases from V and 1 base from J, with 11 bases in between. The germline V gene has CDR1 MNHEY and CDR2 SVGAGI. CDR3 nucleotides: TGTGCCAGCAGTTTATTCAGGGGATCCTACGAGCAGTACTTC. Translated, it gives CASSLFRGSYEQYF.